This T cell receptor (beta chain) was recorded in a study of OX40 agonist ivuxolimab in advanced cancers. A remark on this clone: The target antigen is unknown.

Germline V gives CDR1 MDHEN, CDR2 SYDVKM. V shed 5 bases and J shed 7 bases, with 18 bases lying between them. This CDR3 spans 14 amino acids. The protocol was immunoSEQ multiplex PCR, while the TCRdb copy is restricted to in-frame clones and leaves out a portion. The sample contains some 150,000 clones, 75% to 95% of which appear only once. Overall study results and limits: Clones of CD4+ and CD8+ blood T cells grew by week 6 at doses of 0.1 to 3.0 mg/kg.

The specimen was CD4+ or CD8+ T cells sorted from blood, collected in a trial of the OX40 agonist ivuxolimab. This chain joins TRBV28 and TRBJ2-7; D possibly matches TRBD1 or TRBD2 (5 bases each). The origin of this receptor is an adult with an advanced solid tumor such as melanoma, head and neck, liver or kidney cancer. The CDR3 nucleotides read TGTGCCAGCAGTGGGACGGCCTCGCTGAGGGAGCAGTACTTC. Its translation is CASSGTASLREQYF.